This TCR beta chain stems from a study of shared clonotypes between healthy human individuals. Study as a whole: CD4 naive cells filled three plates per donor, CD4 memory three, CD8 naive two and CD8 memory one.

A deep-level run was used for the assay. The table came from immunoSEQ multiplex PCR; TCRdb's copy has only in-frame clones and leaves some out. The sample holds about 1.5 million clones; around 98% are singletons and the top ten take roughly 0.4%. Naive CD45RA+ and memory CD45RA-negative subsets were split from CD4+ cells. CDR3 length: 15 residues. Germline lookup yields CDR1 SGHNT and CDR2 YYREEE (reference sequence). V lost 5 bases and J lost 0; bases outside the gene matches: 8. This sequence originates from a man aged 25-45 years in good health. The source material was naive CD4+ T cells sorted from blood. The subset was: CD45RA+ positively selected. The chain has TRBV5-4 and TRBJ2-7; 7 bases map to TRBD2. The CDR3 coding sequence is TGTGCCAGCAGTGGGGGGGAGGCGAGCTCCTACGAGCAGTACTTC. Residues: CASSGGEASSYEQYF.